Shown below are 14 T cell receptor beta chains from a single sample sequenced in a study of identical twins. Each CDR3 protein is one row after TCRdb ran MiXCR on the 5' RACE reads. The profile shows 450,000 to 650,000 distinct CDR3 sequences, 9.6% of them singletons. These records were also assigned to another study, of yellow fever vaccine responses in identical twins.

The source material was PBMCs. The receptors shown here come from a woman under 30 in good health.

The rearrangement links TRBV19 to TRBJ1-4, with D perhaps matching TRBD1 (6 bases). V lost 7 bases, J lost 7 bases, and 22 bases lay in between. This CDR3 spans 16 amino acids. Germline V gives CDR1 LNHDA, CDR2 SQIVND (reference sequence). CDR3 loop: CASTTIGQSLGEKLFF. DNA of the CDR3: TGTGCCAGTACGACCATTGGACAGTCCTTAGGTGAAAAACTGTTTTTT.

This clonotype was counted a few times. This chain connects TRBV28 to TRBJ2-1; no firm D call. The V gene lost 10 bases and the J gene lost 3 bases, with 19 bases spanning the gap. The CDR3 has 15 amino acids. CDR1 and CDR2 (germline): MDHEN, SYDVKM. This CDR3 is CATHQHGRDYNEQFF. CDR3 DNA: TGTGCCACCCACCAGCATGGTAGAGACTACAATGAGCAGTTCTTC.

The V gene is TRBV3-1, the J gene TRBJ2-5; a weak D match, TRBD2 (6 bases). The V and J ends lost 4 bases and 3 bases respectively, with 15 bases between them. Germline V gene sequence: CDR1 LGHDT, CDR2 YNNKEL (reference sequence). This CDR3 has 15 residues. The CDR3 DNA reads TGTGCCAGCAGCCTACCGGCGGGATTGAAAGAGACCCAGTACTTC. It yields the protein CASSLPAGLKETQYF.

In this sample, this clonotype turned up many times. The CDR3 DNA sequence: TGTGCCAGCAGCTTCTTCGATAGGAACACTGAAGCTTTCTTT. Protein product: CASSFFDRNTEAFF. The chain is built from TRBV5-5 and TRBJ1-1; D not resolved. There are 14 residues in the CDR3. V lost 2 bases and J 1 base, leaving 9 bases between the germline ends. Per germline, CDR1 SGHKS and CDR2 YYEKEE (reference sequence).

This chain uses TRBV6-4 with TRBJ1-1; the D gene is possibly TRBD1 (5 bases). V was clipped by 6 bases and J by 1 base, with 12 bases between them. This CDR3 comprises 14 residues. In germline, CDR1 is MRHNA, CDR2 SNTAGT. The CDR3 sequence is CASSREIGNTEAFF. CDR3 in DNA: TGTGCCAGCAGCAGGGAGATAGGGAACACTGAAGCTTTCTTT.

At least ten counts were recorded for this clonotype. The chain couples TRBV3-1 to TRBJ2-7; D call uncertain. The V gene lost 0 bases and the J gene lost 0 bases, with 9 bases spanning the gap. This CDR3 contains 15 residues. CDR1 and CDR2 from the germline V gene are LGHDT and YNNKEL (reference sequence). Written as DNA, the CDR3 is TGTGCCAGCAGCCAAGACCCGGCTAGCTCCTACGAGCAGTACTTC. This codes for CASSQDPASSYEQYF.

The table lists this clonotype with a few counts. The chain carries TRBV12-3 or TRBV12-4 and TRBJ2-2; 9 bases are a match to TRBD1. The CDR3 has 16 amino acids. V trimming: 5 bases; J trimming: 0 bases; junction bases outside the gene matches: 4. CDR3 in DNA: TGTGCCAGCAGTCTCGGACAGGGGACGAACACCGGGGAGCTGTTTTTT. Translating gives CASSLGQGTNTGELFF.

Only a few counts were recorded for this clonotype. The rearrangement uses TRBV20-1 and TRBJ2-2, with D unresolved. This CDR3 is built from 15 residues. Per germline, CDR1 DFQATT and CDR2 SNEGSKA (reference sequence). V dropped 3 bases and J dropped 6 bases, with 17 bases sitting between them. CDR3 in amino acids: CSASRWQLSAGELFF. As DNA, the CDR3 is TGCAGTGCTAGTCGGTGGCAGCTCAGCGCCGGGGAGCTGTTTTTT.

This clonotype was counted once. This chain uses TRBV11-1 with TRBJ2-3; 15 bases map to TRBD2. Germline CDR1 is SGHAT and CDR2 is FQDESV (reference sequence). V lost 4 bases and J lost 5; bases outside the gene matches: 10. CDR3 length: 18 amino acids. The CDR3 bases are TGTGCCAGCAGCTCCGGACTAGCGGGAGGGCCCGCTGTAGATACGCAGTATTTT. It translates to CASSSGLAGGPAVDTQYF. The full variable domain, completed using reference TRBV11-1 and TRBJ2-3, is EAEVAQSPRYKITEKSQAVAFWCDPISGHATLYWYRQILGQGPELLVQFQDESVVDDSQLPKDRFSAERLKGVDSTLKIQPAELGDSAMYLCASSSGLAGGPAVDTQYFGPGTRLTVL.

The chain employs TRBV3-1 and TRBJ2-3; the D gene is possibly TRBD2 (5 bases). CDR3 length equals 16 residues. The V gene's germline CDR1 is LGHDT and CDR2 YNNKEL (reference sequence). The ends were cut back, 0 bases at V and 6 bases at J, with 16 bases in the middle. The CDR3 bases are TGTGCCAGCAGCCAAGATAGGCGACTAAGAAGGGATACGCAGTATTTT. Amino acid sequence: CASSQDRRLRRDTQYF.

In this sample, this clonotype turned up many times. The V and J genes are TRBV12-3 or TRBV12-4 and TRBJ2-1; 12 bases are a match to TRBD2. The V segment lost 6 bases and the J segment 9 bases; nucleotides outside the gene matches: 9. CDR3 length: 15 amino acids. The chain's CDR3 is CASRSLAGGRFEQFF. In nucleotides, the CDR3 is TGTGCCAGCAGATCCCTAGCGGGAGGGCGTTTTGAGCAGTTCTTC.

The rearrangement joins TRBV14 to TRBJ2-1, with a weak D call TRBD2 (5 bases). V was shortened by 0 bases and J by 5 bases, with 8 bases between the two germline ends. Germline lookup yields CDR1 SGHDN and CDR2 FVKESK. The length of the CDR3 is 14 residues. CDR3 loop: CASSQEEEHNEQFF. CDR3 bases: TGTGCCAGCAGCCAAGAGGAGGAGCACAATGAGCAGTTCTTC.

The sample holds a few counts of this clonotype. The CDR3 region has the DNA TGTGCCAGCACTAGGGGCCAGAACACTGAAGCTTTCTTT. It yields the protein CASTRGQNTEAFF. The J gene is TRBJ1-1, the V gene TRBV6-1; perhaps TRBD1 as D (5 bases). CDR1 is MNHNS, CDR2 SASEGT, per germline. The length of the CDR3 is 13 residues. Trimming removed 7 bases at V and 1 base at J, with 10 bases between.

This clonotype has a handful of counts. The rearrangement joins TRBV15 to TRBJ2-3, with a tentative D call TRBD2 (5 bases). V lost 1 base, J lost 0 bases, and 11 bases lay in between. CDR1 and CDR2 (germline): LNHNV, YYDKDF (reference sequence). The CDR3 contains 16 residues. CDR3 coding DNA: TGTGCCACCAGCAGAGGGAAAGCGGTTAGCACAGATACGCAGTATTTT. Its protein product is CATSRGKAVSTDTQYF.